The 32 T cell receptor beta chains listed next were all sequenced from one sample in a study of T-cell memory formation after mild COVID-19. MiXCR, applied by TCRdb to the 5' RACE reads, yields one record per CDR3 protein. The table records 390,000 or so distinct CDR3 sequences, roughly 15% of them present only once. Sequencing input: PBMCs or a T cell subset sorted from them (not recorded which). The receptor set was obtained from a young man who had mild COVID-19 (a few samples of this study predate the infection). Cell type and time point are not known.

The chain links TRBV4-3 to TRBJ2-3; D gene uncertain. The CDR3 contains 16 residues. The ends were cut back, 1 base at V and 0 bases at J, with 11 bases in the middle. CDR1 and CDR2 from the germline V gene are LGHNA and YSLEER. The CDR3 DNA reads TGCGCCAGCAGCCAAGGCGGCGTCCTGAGCACAGATACGCAGTATTTT. Translating it yields CASSQGGVLSTDTQYF.

Turning to this clonotype: This may come from a read error, since a much larger clone is one base off. The chain uses TRBV27 and TRBJ2-3, with D perhaps TRBD2 (5 bases). CDR1 and CDR2 (germline): MNHEY, SMNVEV (reference sequence). V was pared by 6 bases and J by 0 bases, with 7 bases between. This CDR3 comprises 13 residues. Here the CDR3 reads CASRRVSTDTQYF. CDR3 coding DNA: TGTGCCAGCAGGCGGGTTAGCACAGATACGCAGTATTTT.

This chain connects TRBV20-1 to TRBJ2-1; 8 bases agree with TRBD1. The V gene end was trimmed by 3 bases and the J gene end by 2 bases; junction bases not matched to a gene: 6. Germline lookup yields CDR1 DFQATT and CDR2 SNEGSKA (reference sequence). The CDR3 is made up of 15 amino acids. Here the CDR3 reads CSARTGALAYNEQFF. In DNA form, the CDR3 reads TGCAGTGCTAGGACAGGGGCCCTCGCCTACAATGAGCAGTTCTTC.

The chain carries TRBV5-1 and TRBJ2-4; 8 bases align to TRBD2. The V segment lost 0 bases and the J segment 3 bases; nucleotides outside the gene matches: 14. The V gene's germline CDR1 is SGHRS and CDR2 YFSETQ. The CDR3 contains 19 residues. The CDR3 spells CASSLGHDSSGGSKNIQYF. CDR3 bases: TGCGCCAGCAGCTTGGGGCACGACTCAAGCGGGGGTAGCAAAAACATTCAGTACTTC.

This clonotype was recorded a few times. This chain links TRBV7-9 with TRBJ1-4; perhaps TRBD1 as D (6 bases). There are 12 residues in the CDR3. V was cut by 5 bases and J by 8 bases, with 9 bases left in between. Looked up from germline, CDR1 is SEHNR and CDR2 is FQNEAQ (reference sequence). Here the CDR3 reads CASSVRGEKLFF. The CDR3 nucleotides are TGTGCCAGCAGCGTTAGGGGGGAAAAACTGTTTTTT.

There are a few counts of this clonotype. This rearrangement joins TRBV7-2 to TRBJ2-1; D possibly matches TRBD1 or TRBD2 (5 bases each). Trimming cost V 7 bases and J 5 bases, with 18 bases left between them. This CDR3 region has 15 residues. Germline V gene lookup returns CDR1 SGHTA and CDR2 FQGNSA. CDR3 amino acids: CASISVAGTNNEQFF. In DNA, the CDR3 is TGTGCCAGCATCTCCGTGGCAGGGACGAACAATGAGCAGTTCTTC.

This clonotype has more than one count but fewer than ten. The chain recombines TRBV7-2 with TRBJ1-2; D perhaps matches TRBD1 (6 bases). The germline V gene has CDR1 SGHTA and CDR2 FQGNSA. The CDR3 consists of 13 residues. V was clipped by 5 bases and J by 2 bases, with 9 bases between them. The CDR3 spells CASSTGQNYGYTF. For the CDR3, the DNA is TGTGCCAGCAGCACAGGACAGAACTATGGCTACACCTTC.

This clonotype was counted at least ten times. J is TRBJ2-1 and V is TRBV12-3 or TRBV12-4; D is possibly TRBD1 (5 bases). This CDR3 has 13 amino acids. V gave up 3 bases and J gave up 6 bases, with 9 bases separating them. The CDR3 sequence: CASSFQGPNEQFF. In nucleotides, the CDR3 is TGTGCCAGCAGTTTTCAGGGTCCCAATGAGCAGTTCTTC.

The chain recombines TRBV7-3 with TRBJ1-2; no reliable D call. This CDR3 is 17 amino acids long. Trimming stripped 5 bases from V and 4 bases from J, with 23 bases between. CDR1 is SGHTA and CDR2 is FQGTGA in the germline V gene. The CDR3 DNA is TGTGCCAGCAGCCAATTAGGTGGCGCGGCATTGGTCTATGGCTACACCTTC. Its translation: CASSQLGGAALVYGYTF. Variable domain in full (rest from reference TRBV7-3 and TRBJ1-2): GAGVSQTPSNKVTEKGKYVELRCDPISGHTALYWYRQSLGQGPEFLIYFQGTGAADDSGLPNDRFFAVRPEGSVSTLKIQRTERGDSAVYLCASSQLGGAALVYGYTFGSGTRLTVV.

This clonotype was detected a few times. J is TRBJ2-5 and V is TRBV28, with D unclear. The CDR3 is 11 amino acids. CDR1 MDHEN and CDR2 SYDVKM come from the germline V gene. V lost 3 bases and J 13 bases, leaving 12 bases between the germline ends. The DNA of the CDR3 is TGTGCCAGCAGTTTTGGGCAGGCACGGTACTTC. Translated, it gives CASSFGQARYF.

This clonotype was seen a few times. The chain employs TRBV20-1 and TRBJ1-1; 7 nucleotides align to TRBD1. V was pared by 6 bases and J by 4 bases, with 11 bases of the junction left unmatched. Per the germline V gene, CDR1 is DFQATT and CDR2 is SNEGSKA (reference sequence). CDR3 length: 14 amino acids. CDR3 DNA: TGCAGTGCACCGGGACAGACCACGGGCACTGAAGCTTTCTTT. Its translation is CSAPGQTTGTEAFF.

This clonotype came up a few times. The chain combines TRBV5-1 with TRBJ2-7, with 7 bases matching TRBD2. The CDR3 loop spans 14 amino acids. Losses at the gene ends were 2 bases for V and 1 base for J; bases not matched to a gene: 3. In germline, CDR1 is SGHRS, CDR2 YFSETQ. This CDR3 is CASSFAGVSYEQYF. Here the CDR3 DNA reads TGCGCCAGCAGCTTCGCGGGGGTTTCCTACGAGCAGTACTTC.

This chain connects TRBV5-6 to TRBJ2-2; the match to TRBD1 covers 8 bases. CDR3 size: 15 residues. The J segment lost 5 bases and the V segment lost 4 bases, leaving 7 bases of the junction unmatched. Germline V gene data show CDR1 as SGHDT and CDR2 as YYEEEE. The CDR3 DNA sequence: TGTGCCAGCAGCGGAGGGGACAGGACAACCGGGGAGCTGTTTTTT. Translation: CASSGGDRTTGELFF.

This clonotype has a count of ten or more. V is TRBV20-1 and J is TRBJ2-7, with D unclear. Trimming left V 5 bases short and J 0 bases short, with 14 bases between. This CDR3 contains 14 residues. Germline assignment: CDR1 DFQATT and CDR2 SNEGSKA (reference sequence). The CDR3 reads CSAVQGSSSYEQYF. Written as DNA, the CDR3 is TGCAGTGCTGTCCAAGGGTCAAGCTCCTACGAGCAGTACTTC.

The sample holds many counts of this clonotype. The chain couples TRBV12-3 or TRBV12-4 to TRBJ2-7; 7 nucleotides align to TRBD2. The V gene end was trimmed by 3 bases and the J gene end by 4 bases; junction bases not matched to a gene: 6. The CDR3 has 14 amino acids. Here the CDR3 DNA reads TGTGCCAGCAGTTTTTCTAGCGGCCATTACGAGCAGTACTTC. The encoded protein is CASSFSSGHYEQYF.

The chain carries TRBV5-5 and TRBJ1-2; possibly TRBD1 for D (5 bases). The CDR3 runs to 14 residues. CDR1 and CDR2 from the germline V gene are SGHKS and YYEKEE (reference sequence). V lost 4 bases and J 4 bases, leaving 14 bases between the germline ends. The CDR3 sequence: CASSRRGGPYGYTF. The CDR3 region has the DNA TGTGCCAGCAGCCGCCGGGGGGGTCCCTATGGCTACACCTTC.

This clonotype turned up a few times. The chain carries TRBV7-2 and TRBJ1-1, with 7 bases fitting TRBD1. This CDR3 region has 14 residues. V lost 7 bases to trimming and J lost 4 bases; unmatched junction nucleotides: 9. From germline, CDR1 is SGHTA and CDR2 FQGNSA. CDR3 loop: CASNYRGLGTEAFF. The CDR3 DNA sequence: TGTGCCAGCAACTACAGGGGCCTGGGCACTGAAGCTTTCTTT.

This clonotype has more than one count but fewer than ten. The chain carries TRBV4-1 and TRBJ2-2; TRBD1 or TRBD2 may be the D gene (5 bases each). The germline CDR1 and CDR2 sequences are MGHRA and YSYEKL. With 4 bases removed from V and 5 bases from J, the gap between germline ends came to 17 bases. CDR3 length equals 16 residues. The CDR3 sequence: CASSRRAGGITGELFF. CDR3 sequence (DNA): TGCGCCAGCAGCCGCAGAGCTGGGGGTATTACCGGGGAGCTGTTTTTT.

This clonotype was observed a handful of times. The chain uses TRBV5-1 and TRBJ2-5, with TRBD2 matching over 7 bases. Looked up from germline, CDR1 is SGHRS and CDR2 is YFSETQ. V lost 5 bases to trimming and J lost 5 bases; unmatched junction nucleotides: 15. This CDR3 contains 16 residues. The CDR3 sequence is CASRSAAGVGRETQYF. The DNA of the CDR3 is TGCGCCAGCAGATCGGCGGCGGGGGTTGGACGGGAGACCCAGTACTTC.

Only a few counts were recorded for this clonotype. The genes are TRBV18 and TRBJ2-3, with 9 bases aligning to TRBD2. CDR1 is KGHSH and CDR2 is LQKENI in the germline V gene. V shed 2 bases, J shed 4 bases, and the junction held 10 bases outside the gene matches. This CDR3 region has 17 residues. The CDR3 reads CASSPRTSDPGADTQYF. CDR3 in DNA: TGTGCCAGCTCACCAAGGACTAGCGATCCCGGGGCAGATACGCAGTATTTT.

This clonotype was observed a single time. The chain uses TRBV29-1 and TRBJ2-7; a weak D match, TRBD1 (5 bases). The CDR3 extends over 13 amino acids. Germline V gives CDR1 SQVTM, CDR2 ANQGSEA. Trimming left V 4 bases short and J 2 bases short, with 12 bases between. CDR3 residues: CSVASGYPYEQYF. CDR3 DNA: TGCAGCGTTGCTTCAGGGTACCCCTACGAGCAGTACTTC.

This clonotype was seen just once. CDR3 residues: CAIDGQGRRETQYF. CDR3 in DNA: TGTGCCATTGACGGACAGGGCAGGCGAGAGACCCAGTACTTC. The chain uses TRBV10-3 and TRBJ2-5; 8 nucleotides agree with TRBD1. V shed 9 bases and J 4 bases; nucleotides not matched to a gene: 10. In germline, CDR1 is ENHRY, CDR2 SYGVKD. The CDR3 runs 14 residues.

This clonotype came up many times. This chain links TRBV5-1 with TRBJ2-3, with TRBD1 matching 12 bases. Per the germline V gene, CDR1 is SGHRS and CDR2 is YFSETQ. After removal of 4 bases from V and 6 bases from J, the junction contained 3 bases not matched to a gene. The CDR3 sequence is 14 residues long. Written as DNA, the CDR3 is TGCGCCAGCAGCCGGGACAGGGGGCCCGATACGCAGTATTTT. Translated, it gives CASSRDRGPDTQYF.

The table lists this clonotype with a few counts. The V gene is TRBV5-1, the J gene TRBJ2-7; TRBD1 or TRBD2 may be the D gene (6 bases each). V gave up 0 bases and J gave up 0 bases, with 16 bases separating them. CDR3 length equals 17 residues. The germline CDR1 and CDR2 sequences are SGHRS and YFSETQ. The CDR3 region is CASSLGVGGPNSYEQYF. In DNA form, the CDR3 reads TGCGCCAGCAGCTTGGGAGTCGGGGGCCCAAACTCCTACGAGCAGTACTTC.

The chain uses TRBV29-1 and TRBJ1-1; TRBD1 might be the D (6 bases). There are 13 residues in the CDR3. The germline gives CDR1 SQVTM, CDR2 ANQGSEA. V lost 4 bases, J lost 10 bases, and 19 bases lay in between. The CDR3 sequence: CSVVDRLLSGAFF. The CDR3 DNA is TGCAGCGTTGTAGACAGGCTCTTATCGGGAGCTTTCTTT.

The chain links TRBV7-9 to TRBJ2-7; no clear D. Germline-derived CDR1 and CDR2 are SEHNR and FQNEAQ (reference sequence). This CDR3 has 12 amino acids. Trimming pared 3 bases from V and 6 bases from J, leaving 9 bases between. CDR3 nucleotide sequence: TGTGCCAGCAGCTTCTTCACTCCCGAGCAGTACTTC. The encoded protein is CASSFFTPEQYF.

This clonotype turned up a few times. This rearrangement joins TRBV2 to TRBJ1-1; D is ambiguous. From germline, CDR1 is SNHLY and CDR2 FYNNEI. Trimming took off 6 bases at V and 6 bases at J, with 17 bases between the two ends. There are 14 residues in the CDR3. CDR3 protein: CASRRGGSGAEAFF. In nucleotides, the CDR3 is TGTGCCAGCAGGAGAGGAGGGTCGGGCGCTGAAGCTTTCTTT.

The chain carries TRBV2 and TRBJ2-7, with TRBD1 matching 10 bases. The junction had 4 bases not matched to a gene; V was cut back by 6 bases and J by 2 bases. Germline CDR1 reads SNHLY; CDR2 reads FYNNEI. This CDR3 spans 14 amino acids. In DNA form, the CDR3 reads TGTGCCAGCAGGGGGGACAGGGGCCCCTACGAGCAGTACGTC. It translates to CASRGDRGPYEQYV.

The chain employs TRBV6-5 and TRBJ2-5, with D perhaps TRBD1 (5 bases). Trimming stripped 3 bases from V and 5 bases from J, with 10 bases between. CDR1 MNHEY and CDR2 SVGAGI come from the germline V gene. The CDR3 covers 13 residues. This CDR3 reads CASSYQGVETQYF. The DNA of the CDR3 is TGTGCCAGCAGTTATCAAGGGGTTGAGACCCAGTACTTC.

This clonotype came up a few times. This chain uses TRBV5-1 with TRBJ1-3; D ambiguous. CDR3 length equals 13 residues. V was trimmed by 3 bases and J by 2 bases, leaving 6 bases between them. Germline V gives CDR1 SGHRS, CDR2 YFSETQ. CDR3 bases: TGCGCCAGCAGCTCCAAAACTGGAAACACCATATATTTT. Translating it yields CASSSKTGNTIYF.

The rearrangement links TRBV6-5 to TRBJ2-7; D could derive from TRBD1 or TRBD2 (6 bases each). The CDR3 loop spans 13 amino acids. V was clipped by 5 bases and J by 4 bases, with 12 bases between them. CDR1 is MNHEY, CDR2 SVGAGI, per germline. For the CDR3, the DNA is TGTGCCAGCAGTAAGGGGGGTGCGTACGAGCAGTACTTC. Translated: CASSKGGAYEQYF.

This clonotype was picked up a small number of times. This chain links TRBV12-3 or TRBV12-4 with TRBJ1-4; D uncertain. The CDR3 sequence is 14 residues long. The ends were cut back, 5 bases at V and 4 bases at J, with 11 bases in the middle. The CDR3 reads CASSLPGRNEKLFF. Here the CDR3 DNA reads TGTGCCAGCAGTCTACCGGGCCGTAATGAAAAACTGTTTTTT.